What follows is one T cell receptor beta chain and its context. This sample was taken from a study of shared clonotypes between healthy human individuals. The data were produced by immunoSEQ multiplex PCR, yet TCRdb's version contains in-frame clones alone and is incomplete. Of about 1.1 million clones detected, approximately 80% appear once; the ten largest clones hold around 0.61%. The V gene end was trimmed by 2 bases and the J gene end by 6 bases; junction bases not matched to a gene: 9. From germline, CDR1 is MNHEY and CDR2 SVGAGI. This CDR3 is 15 amino acids long. The sample was memory CD4+ T cells from PBMCs. Subset reported: CD45RA-negative fraction. The chain combines TRBV6-5 with TRBJ2-7; 8 nucleotides agree with TRBD2. This receptor was identified in a man aged 18 to 30 in good health. Some clones in this sample may be carry-over from other donors' samples. The CDR3 sequence is CASSYKGLVRGEQYF. The CDR3 DNA is TGTGCCAGCAGTTACAAGGGACTAGTGCGGGGCGAGCAGTACTTC.